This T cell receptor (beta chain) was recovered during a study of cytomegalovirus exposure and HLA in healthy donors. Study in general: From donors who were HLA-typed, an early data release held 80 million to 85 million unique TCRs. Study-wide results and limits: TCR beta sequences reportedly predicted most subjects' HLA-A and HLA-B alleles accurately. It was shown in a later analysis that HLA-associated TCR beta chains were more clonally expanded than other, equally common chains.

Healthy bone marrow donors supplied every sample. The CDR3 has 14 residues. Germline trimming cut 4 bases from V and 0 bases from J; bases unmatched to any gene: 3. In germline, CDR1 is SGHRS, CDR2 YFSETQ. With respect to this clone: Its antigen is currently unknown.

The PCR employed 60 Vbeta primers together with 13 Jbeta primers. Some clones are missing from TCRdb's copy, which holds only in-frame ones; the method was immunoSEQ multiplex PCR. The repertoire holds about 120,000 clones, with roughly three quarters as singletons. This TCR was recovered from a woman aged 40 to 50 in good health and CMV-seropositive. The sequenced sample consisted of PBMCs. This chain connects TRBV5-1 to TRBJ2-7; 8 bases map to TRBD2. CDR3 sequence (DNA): TGCGCCAGCAGCACCGGGGGGGGCTCCTACGAGCAGTACTTC. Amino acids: CASSTGGGSYEQYF.